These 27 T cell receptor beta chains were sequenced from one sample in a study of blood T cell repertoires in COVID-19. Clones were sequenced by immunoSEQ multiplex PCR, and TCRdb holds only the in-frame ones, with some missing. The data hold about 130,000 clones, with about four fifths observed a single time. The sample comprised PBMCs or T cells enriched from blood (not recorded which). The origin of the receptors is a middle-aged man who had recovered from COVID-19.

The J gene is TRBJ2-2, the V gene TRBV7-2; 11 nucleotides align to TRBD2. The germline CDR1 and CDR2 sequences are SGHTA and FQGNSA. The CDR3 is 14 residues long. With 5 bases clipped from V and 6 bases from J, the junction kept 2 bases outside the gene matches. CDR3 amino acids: CASSISGGAGELFF. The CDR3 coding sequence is TGTGCCAGCAGCATTAGCGGGGGGGCCGGGGAGCTGTTTTTT.

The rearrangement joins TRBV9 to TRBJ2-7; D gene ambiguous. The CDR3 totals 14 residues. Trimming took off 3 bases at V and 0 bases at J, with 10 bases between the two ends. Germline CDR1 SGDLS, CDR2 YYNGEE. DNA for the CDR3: TGTGCCAGCAGCGCCCGGGTCCCCTCCTACGAGCAGTACTTC. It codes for CASSARVPSYEQYF.

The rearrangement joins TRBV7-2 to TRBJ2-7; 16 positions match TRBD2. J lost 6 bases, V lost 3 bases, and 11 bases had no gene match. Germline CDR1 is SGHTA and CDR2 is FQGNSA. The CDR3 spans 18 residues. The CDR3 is CASSLRSGTSGGAGEQYF. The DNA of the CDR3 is TGTGCCAGCAGCTTGAGATCCGGGACTAGCGGGGGGGCAGGCGAGCAGTACTTC.

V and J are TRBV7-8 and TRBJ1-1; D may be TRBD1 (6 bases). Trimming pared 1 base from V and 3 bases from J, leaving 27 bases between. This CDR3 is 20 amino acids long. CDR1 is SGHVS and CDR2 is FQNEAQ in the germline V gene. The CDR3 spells CASSLVGMGGLKRKDTEAFF. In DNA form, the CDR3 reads TGTGCCAGCAGCTTAGTAGGTATGGGGGGGCTGAAGCGGAAAGACACTGAAGCTTTCTTT.

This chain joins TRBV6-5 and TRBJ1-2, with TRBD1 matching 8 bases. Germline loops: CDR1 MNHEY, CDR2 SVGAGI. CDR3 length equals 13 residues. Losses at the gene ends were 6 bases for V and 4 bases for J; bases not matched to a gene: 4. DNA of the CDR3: TGTGCCAGCAGGGACAGGGTAGTCTATGGCTACACCTTC. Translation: CASRDRVVYGYTF.

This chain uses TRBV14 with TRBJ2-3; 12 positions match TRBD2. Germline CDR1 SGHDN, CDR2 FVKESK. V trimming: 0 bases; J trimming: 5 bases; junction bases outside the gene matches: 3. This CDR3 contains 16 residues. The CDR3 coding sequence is TGTGCCAGCAGCCAAGACCTAGCGGGGGGGCTAGATACGCAGTATTTT. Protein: CASSQDLAGGLDTQYF.

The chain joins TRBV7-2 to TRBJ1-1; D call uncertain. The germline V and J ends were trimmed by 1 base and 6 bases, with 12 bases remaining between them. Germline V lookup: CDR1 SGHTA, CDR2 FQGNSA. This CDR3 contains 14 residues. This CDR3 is CASSLEGIGAEAFF. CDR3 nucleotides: TGTGCCAGCAGCTTAGAGGGAATCGGGGCTGAAGCTTTCTTT.

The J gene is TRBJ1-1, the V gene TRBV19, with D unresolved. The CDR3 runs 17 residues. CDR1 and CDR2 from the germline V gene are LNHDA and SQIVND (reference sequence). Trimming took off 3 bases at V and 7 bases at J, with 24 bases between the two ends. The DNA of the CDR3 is TGTGCCAGTAGTATTTATCCCCCCCCGGGGTTCGACGATGAAGCTTTCTTT. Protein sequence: CASSIYPPPGFDDEAFF.

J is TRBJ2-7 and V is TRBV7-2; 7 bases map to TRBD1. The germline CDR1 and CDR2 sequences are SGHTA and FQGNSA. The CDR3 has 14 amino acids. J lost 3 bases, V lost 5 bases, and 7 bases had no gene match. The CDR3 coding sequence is TGTGCCAGCAGCCGCCGACAGGGTGGCTACGAGCAGTACTTC. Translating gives CASSRRQGGYEQYF.

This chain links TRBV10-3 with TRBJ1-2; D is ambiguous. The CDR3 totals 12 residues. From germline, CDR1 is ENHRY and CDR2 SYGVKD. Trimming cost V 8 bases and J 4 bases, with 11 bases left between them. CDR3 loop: CAIARVGYGYTF. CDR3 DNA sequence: TGTGCCATCGCCCGAGTCGGCTATGGCTACACCTTC.

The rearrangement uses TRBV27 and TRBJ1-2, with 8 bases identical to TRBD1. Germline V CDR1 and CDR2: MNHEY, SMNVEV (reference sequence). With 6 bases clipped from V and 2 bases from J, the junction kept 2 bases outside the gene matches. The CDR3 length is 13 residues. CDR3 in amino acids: CASRGTGNYGYTF. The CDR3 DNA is TGTGCCAGCAGGGGGACAGGAAACTATGGCTACACCTTC.

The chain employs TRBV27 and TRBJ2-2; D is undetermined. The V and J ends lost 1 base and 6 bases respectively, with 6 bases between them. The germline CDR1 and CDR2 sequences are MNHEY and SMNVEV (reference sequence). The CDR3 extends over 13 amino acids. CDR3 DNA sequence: TGTGCCAGCAGTTTATTACAGCCCGGGGAGCTGTTTTTT. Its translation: CASSLLQPGELFF.

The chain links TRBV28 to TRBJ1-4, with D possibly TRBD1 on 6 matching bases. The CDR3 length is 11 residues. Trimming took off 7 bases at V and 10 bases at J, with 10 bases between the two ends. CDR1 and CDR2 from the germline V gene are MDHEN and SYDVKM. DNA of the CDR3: TGTGCCAGCACCATAGGGGGAAAACTGTTTTTT. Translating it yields CASTIGGKLFF.

DNA of the CDR3: TGCGCCAGCAGCTTGTTAATTAGCAACGAGCAGTACTTC. Protein sequence: CASSLLISNEQYF. The chain is built from TRBV5-1 and TRBJ2-7; D gene unclear. The CDR3 length is 13 residues. V was cut by 1 base and J by 5 bases, with 10 bases left in between. The germline CDR1 and CDR2 sequences are SGHRS and YFSETQ.

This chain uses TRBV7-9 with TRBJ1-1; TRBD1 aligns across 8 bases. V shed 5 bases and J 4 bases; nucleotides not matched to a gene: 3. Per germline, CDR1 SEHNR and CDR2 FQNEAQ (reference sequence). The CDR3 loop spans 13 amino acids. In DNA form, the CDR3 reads TGTGCCAGCAGCCAAGGACAGGGCACTGAAGCTTTCTTT. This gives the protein CASSQGQGTEAFF.

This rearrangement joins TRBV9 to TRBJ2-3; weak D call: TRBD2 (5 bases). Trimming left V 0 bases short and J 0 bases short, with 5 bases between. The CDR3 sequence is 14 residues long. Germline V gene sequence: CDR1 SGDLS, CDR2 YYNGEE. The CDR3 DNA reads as TGTGCCAGCAGCGTAGCGGGGAGCACAGATACGCAGTATTTT. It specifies CASSVAGSTDTQYF.

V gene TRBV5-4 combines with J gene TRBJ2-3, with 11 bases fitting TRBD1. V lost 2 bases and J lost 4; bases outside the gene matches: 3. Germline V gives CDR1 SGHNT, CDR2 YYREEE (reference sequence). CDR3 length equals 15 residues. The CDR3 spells CASSFTGQGADTQYF. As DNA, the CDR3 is TGTGCCAGCAGCTTTACGGGACAGGGGGCAGATACGCAGTATTTT.

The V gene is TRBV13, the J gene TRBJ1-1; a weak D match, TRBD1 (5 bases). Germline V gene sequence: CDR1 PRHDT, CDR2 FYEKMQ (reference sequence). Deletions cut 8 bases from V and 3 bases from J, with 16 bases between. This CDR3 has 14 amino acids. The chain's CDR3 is CASSPTGGDTEAFF. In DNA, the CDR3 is TGTGCCAGCTCGCCTACAGGCGGCGACACTGAAGCTTTCTTT. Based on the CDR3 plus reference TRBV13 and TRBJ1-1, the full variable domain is AAGVIQSPRHLIKEKRETATLKCYPIPRHDTVYWYQQGPGQDPQFLISFYEKMQSDKGSIPDRFSAQQFSDYHSELNMSSLELGDSALYFCASSPTGGDTEAFFGQGTRLTVV.

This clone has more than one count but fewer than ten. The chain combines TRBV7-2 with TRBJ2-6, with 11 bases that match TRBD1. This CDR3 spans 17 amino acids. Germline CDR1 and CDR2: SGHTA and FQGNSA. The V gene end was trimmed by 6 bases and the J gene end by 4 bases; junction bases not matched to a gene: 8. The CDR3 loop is CASREDRGRAGANVLTF. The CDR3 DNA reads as TGTGCCAGCAGGGAGGACAGGGGGCGGGCGGGGGCCAACGTCCTGACTTTC.

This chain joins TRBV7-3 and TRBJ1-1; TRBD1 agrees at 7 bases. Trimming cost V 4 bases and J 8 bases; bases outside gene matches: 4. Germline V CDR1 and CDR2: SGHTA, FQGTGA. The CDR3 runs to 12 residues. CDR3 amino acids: CASSSRTGEAFF. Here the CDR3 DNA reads TGTGCCAGCAGCTCCCGGACAGGCGAAGCTTTCTTT.

The CDR3 sequence: CASSDQGNTGELFF. CDR3 DNA: TGCGCCAGCAGCGACCAGGGGAACACCGGGGAGCTGTTTTTT. The chain employs TRBV5-1 and TRBJ2-2; D is possibly TRBD1 (5 bases). V shed 4 bases and J shed 1 base, with 8 bases lying between them. From germline, CDR1 is SGHRS and CDR2 YFSETQ. The CDR3 spans 14 residues.

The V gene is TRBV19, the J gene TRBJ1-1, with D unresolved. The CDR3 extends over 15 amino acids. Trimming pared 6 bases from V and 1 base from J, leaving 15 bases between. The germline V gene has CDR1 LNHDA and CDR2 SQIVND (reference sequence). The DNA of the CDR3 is TGTGCCAGTAGCCCCCGAGTGGTGCAGAACACTGAAGCTTTCTTT. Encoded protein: CASSPRVVQNTEAFF.

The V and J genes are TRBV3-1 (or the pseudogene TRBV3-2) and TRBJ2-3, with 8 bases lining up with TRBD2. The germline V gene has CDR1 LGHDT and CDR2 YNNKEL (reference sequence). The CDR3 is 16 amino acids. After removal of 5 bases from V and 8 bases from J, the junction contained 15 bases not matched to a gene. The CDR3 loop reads CASSVRGRGGRPTQYF. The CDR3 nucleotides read TGTGCCAGCAGCGTCCGCGGACGGGGGGGCCGGCCTACGCAGTATTTT.

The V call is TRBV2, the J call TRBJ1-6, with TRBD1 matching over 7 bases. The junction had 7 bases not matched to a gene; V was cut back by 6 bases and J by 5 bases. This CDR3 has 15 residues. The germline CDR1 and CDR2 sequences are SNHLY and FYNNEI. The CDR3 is CASSDIQGNNSPLHF. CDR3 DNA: TGTGCCAGCAGCGACATACAGGGGAATAATTCACCCCTCCACTTT.

The chain's CDR3 is CASSQGGTNYGYTF. CDR3 coding DNA: TGTGCCAGCAGCCAGGGGGGAACGAACTATGGCTACACCTTC. The chain couples TRBV4-2 to TRBJ1-2, with D possibly being TRBD1 (5 bases). Germline-derived CDR1 and CDR2 are LGHNA and YNFKEQ. This CDR3 spans 14 amino acids. The germline V and J ends were trimmed by 3 bases and 2 bases, with 10 bases remaining between them.

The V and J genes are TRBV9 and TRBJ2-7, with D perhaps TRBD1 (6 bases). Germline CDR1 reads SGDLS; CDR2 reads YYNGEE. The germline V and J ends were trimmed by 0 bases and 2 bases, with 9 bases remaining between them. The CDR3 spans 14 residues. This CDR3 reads CASSVGTVPYEQYF. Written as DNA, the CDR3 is TGTGCCAGCAGCGTAGGGACAGTACCCTACGAGCAGTACTTC.

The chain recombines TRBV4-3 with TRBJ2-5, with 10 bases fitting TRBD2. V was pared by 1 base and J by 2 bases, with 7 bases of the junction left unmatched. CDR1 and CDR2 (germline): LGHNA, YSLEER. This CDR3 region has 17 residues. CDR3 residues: CASSQGIAGGRQETQYF. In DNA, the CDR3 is TGCGCCAGCAGCCAAGGGATAGCGGGGGGCCGGCAAGAGACCCAGTACTTC.